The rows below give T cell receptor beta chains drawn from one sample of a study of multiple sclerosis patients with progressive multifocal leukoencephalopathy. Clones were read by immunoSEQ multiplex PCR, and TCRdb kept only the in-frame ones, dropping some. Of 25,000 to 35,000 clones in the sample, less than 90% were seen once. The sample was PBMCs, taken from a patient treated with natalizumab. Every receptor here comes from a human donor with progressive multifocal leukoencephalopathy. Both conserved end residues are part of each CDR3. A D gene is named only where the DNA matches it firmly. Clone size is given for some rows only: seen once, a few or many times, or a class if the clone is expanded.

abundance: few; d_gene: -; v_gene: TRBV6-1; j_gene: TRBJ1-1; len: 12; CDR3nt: TGTGCCAGCGGGACCTTGAACACTGAAGCTTTCTTT; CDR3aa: CASGTLNTEAFF
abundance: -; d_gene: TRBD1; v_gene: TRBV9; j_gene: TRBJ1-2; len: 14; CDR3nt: TGTGCCAGCAGCATCCGGGACAGGGAGGTAGGCTACACCTTC; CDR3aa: CASSIRDREVGYTF
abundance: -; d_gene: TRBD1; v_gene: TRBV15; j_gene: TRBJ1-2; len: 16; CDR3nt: TGTGCCACCAGCAGAGTTAGGGGACAGGGGAACTATGGCTACACCTTC; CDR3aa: CATSRVRGQGNYGYTF
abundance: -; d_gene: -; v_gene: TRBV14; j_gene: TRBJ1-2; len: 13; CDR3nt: TGTGCCAGCAGCCAAGAGAGGGGCGGGGGCTACACCTTC; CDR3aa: CASSQERGGGYTF
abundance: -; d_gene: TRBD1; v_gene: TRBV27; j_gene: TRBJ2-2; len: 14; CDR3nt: TGTGCCAGCAGGAACCGACAGGGGGCCGGGGAGCTGTTTTTT; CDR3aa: CASRNRQGAGELFF
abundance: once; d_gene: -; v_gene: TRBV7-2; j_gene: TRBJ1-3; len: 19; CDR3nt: TGTGCCAGCAGCTTAAGGGGTGGCAGAACCCTGAACTTTGGAAACACCATATATTTT; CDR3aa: CASSLRGGRTLNFGNTIYF
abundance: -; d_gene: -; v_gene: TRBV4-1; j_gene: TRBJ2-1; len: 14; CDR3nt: TGCGCCAGCACCGCCCTGCGAGTCGGCGATGAGCAGTTCTTC; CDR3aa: CASTALRVGDEQFF
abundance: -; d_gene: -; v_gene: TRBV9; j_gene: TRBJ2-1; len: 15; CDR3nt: TGTGCCAGCAGCGTAGGGGTTGGGGTAGCCAATGAGCAGTTCTTC; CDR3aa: CASSVGVGVANEQFF
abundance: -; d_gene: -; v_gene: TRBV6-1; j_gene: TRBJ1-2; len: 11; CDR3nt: TGTGCCAGCCTCAGGGAGGATGGCTACACCTTC; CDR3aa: CASLREDGYTF
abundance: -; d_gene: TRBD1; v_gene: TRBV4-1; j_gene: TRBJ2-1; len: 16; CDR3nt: TGCGCCAGCAGCCAAGAGACAGGGAGCTCCTACAATGAGCAGTTCTTC; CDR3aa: CASSQETGSSYNEQFF
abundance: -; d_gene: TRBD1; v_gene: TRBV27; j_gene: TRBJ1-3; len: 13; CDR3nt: TGTGCCAGCAGGGAGACAGGGCTGAACACCATATATTTT; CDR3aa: CASRETGLNTIYF
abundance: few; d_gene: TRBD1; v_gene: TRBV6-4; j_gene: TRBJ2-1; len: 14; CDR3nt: TGTGCCAGCAGTGGGACAGGGGGGGGCAATGAGCAGTTCTTC; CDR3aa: CASSGTGGGNEQFF
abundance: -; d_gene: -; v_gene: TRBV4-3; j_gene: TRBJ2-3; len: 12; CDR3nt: TGCGCCAGCAGCCAAGTAGGGGATACGCAGTATTTT; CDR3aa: CASSQVGDTQYF
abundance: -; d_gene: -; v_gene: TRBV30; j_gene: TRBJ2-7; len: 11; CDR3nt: TGTGCCTGGACGGGGGTCTACGAGCAGTACTTC; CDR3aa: CAWTGVYEQYF
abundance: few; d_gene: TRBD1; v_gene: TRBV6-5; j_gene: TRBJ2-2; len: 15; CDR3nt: TGTGCCAGCAGCCCCGGGACAGGGGACACCGGGGAGCTGTTTTTT; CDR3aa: CASSPGTGDTGELFF
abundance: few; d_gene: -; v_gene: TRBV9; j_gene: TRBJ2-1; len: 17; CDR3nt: TGTGCCAGCAGCCTTAGAGGGGGCGGGGACTTCTACAATGAGCAGTTCTTC; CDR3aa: CASSLRGGGDFYNEQFF
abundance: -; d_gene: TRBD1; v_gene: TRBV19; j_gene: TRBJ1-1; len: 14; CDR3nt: TGTGCTGTGCGGGACAGTCACATGAACACTGAAGCTTTCTTT; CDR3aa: CAVRDSHMNTEAFF
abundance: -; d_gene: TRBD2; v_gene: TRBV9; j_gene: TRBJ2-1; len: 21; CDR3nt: TGTGCCAGCAGCCCCACCCTTCCGGGACAGCCCTCCGGACTAGCGGACCAGATGCAGTTCTTC; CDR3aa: CASSPTLPGQPSGLADQMQFF
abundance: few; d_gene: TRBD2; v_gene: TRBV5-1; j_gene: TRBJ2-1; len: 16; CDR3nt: TGCGCCAGCAGCTTGGCACGACTAGCGGAGGGGTATGAGCAGTTCTTC; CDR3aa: CASSLARLAEGYEQFF
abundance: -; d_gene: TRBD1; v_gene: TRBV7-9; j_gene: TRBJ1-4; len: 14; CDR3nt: TGTGCCAGCAGCTCGGGGACAGGGCCCGAAAAACTGTTTTTT; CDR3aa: CASSSGTGPEKLFF